This T cell receptor beta chain was found in a study of graft-versus-host responses after intestinal transplantation (dated by TCRdb to about 2021). Turning to the overall study: Recipients received multivisceral, liver-intestinal, or isolated intestinal transplants. Graft-versus-host and host-versus-graft alloreactive T cell clones were tracked in the graft, circulation and bone marrow after intestinal transplantation using bulk TCR-beta CDR3 sequencing. Anti-thymocyte globulin induction was given to all recipients, followed by maintenance tacrolimus and steroids for approximately three years. Rather than being sequenced by the commercial service, samples from a few later patients were sequenced in-house on an Illumina MiSeq and processed with MiXCR. To identify alloreactive clones, pre-transplant mixed lymphocyte reaction products were sequenced and compared with unstimulated pre-transplant donor and recipient T cells. The cohort enrolled 24 intestinal transplant recipients including one retransplant, and a few patients lacking pretransplant specimens were excluded. Donor T cell macrochimerism was defined as a peak of at least 4% donor T cells among recipient peripheral blood mononuclear cells. What the work shows at the level of the full study, not this receptor alone: The relatively low number and heterogeneity of intestinal transplant patients limited the conclusions. Early after transplant, declines in HvG clones were associated with peak levels of circulating GvH clones. In the allografts of patients with donor T cell macrochimerism, GvH to HvG T cell clonal ratios were high. GvH clones were detected in recipient bone marrow, and some of these GvH clones were observed earlier in ileal mucosa or blood, consistent with an intestinal mucosal origin.

This clone was observed a single time. Its recognized antigen is unknown. No much larger clone is present one base from it, and per-base qualities are unavailable. To prepare the library, the immunoSEQ multiplex PCR assay was applied. In most patients, genomic DNA was isolated using the Qiagen DNeasy Blood and Tissue Kit and sent frozen to Adaptive Biotechnologies for TCR sequencing. High-throughput TCR-beta CDR3 sequencing of genomic DNA from most patients was performed by Adaptive Biotechnologies. As for the authors' bioinformatics: TCR sequencing data for more than 15 patients were retrieved from Adaptive's ImmunoSEQ software; three other patients were processed with MiXCR and VDJtools. CD4 versus CD8 sorting errors were corrected by removing sequences found in both subsets at a frequency ratio below 5:1. CDR3 nucleotide sequences shared between donor and recipient were removed because the origin of such sequences could not be assigned. Alloreactive clones required at least 2-fold expansion over unstimulated cells and minimum CFSE-low frequency of 0.002% (template counts) or 0.001% (read counts). Mappable clones were those detected in sequenced pre-transplant spleen, lymph node, or MLR CFSE-low populations of the donor or recipient. Cumulative frequency of alloreactive clones was calculated as a percentage of all sequences weighted by copy number. This immuneACCESS table, as held by TCRdb, lists in-frame sequences with V and J called but not all clones. Of the missing ones, under half trace to an unresolved V gene in checked studies; the others have no known cause. That table supplies the V and J calls and clone size; D and trimming were determined from the DNA. Recorded for this sample are around 87,000 clones; 85% to 95% of them occurred a single time. The leading ten clones occupy roughly 0.4% of the sample.

The sample's time point, from its label and the paper: cells obtained before transplantation from donor or recipient. CD3+CD4+ and CD3+CD8+ populations were FACS-sorted from unstimulated pre-transplant donor and recipient cells taken from spleen or lymph nodes. From the germline V gene, CDR1 is LGHNA and CDR2 is YSLEER. Spanning cysteine to phenylalanine, the CDR3 consists of 19 amino acids. Just the 57-base CDR3 DNA is kept, in frame starting at base 1. V trim: 4 bases; J trim: 0 bases; unmatched bases: 11. The clonotype originates from a human donor who was the organ donor for an intestinal transplant. The sample was unstimulated CD8+ T cells sorted from spleen or lymph node cells, taken before transplant. The V and J genes are TRBV4-3 and TRBJ2-3; 12 central nucleotides agree with TRBD2. The DNA reads as follows: TGCGCCAGCAGCCCAAACCTTGGGACTAGCGGGTCTAGCACAGATACGCAGTATTTT. Its translation is CASSPNLGTSGSSTDTQYF.